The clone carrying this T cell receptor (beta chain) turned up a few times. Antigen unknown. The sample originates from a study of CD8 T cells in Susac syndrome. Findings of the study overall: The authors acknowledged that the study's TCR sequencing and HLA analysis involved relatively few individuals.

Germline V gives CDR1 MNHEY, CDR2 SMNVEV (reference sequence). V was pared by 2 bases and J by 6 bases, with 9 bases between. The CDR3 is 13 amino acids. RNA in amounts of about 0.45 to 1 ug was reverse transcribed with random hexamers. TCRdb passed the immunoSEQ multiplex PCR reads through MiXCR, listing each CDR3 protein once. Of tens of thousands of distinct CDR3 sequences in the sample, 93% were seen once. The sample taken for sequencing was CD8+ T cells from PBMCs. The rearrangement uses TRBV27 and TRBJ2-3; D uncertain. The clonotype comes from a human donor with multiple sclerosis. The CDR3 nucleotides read TGTGCCAGCAGTTTACTTGGCGCGGATACGCAGTATTTT. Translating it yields CASSLLGADTQYF.